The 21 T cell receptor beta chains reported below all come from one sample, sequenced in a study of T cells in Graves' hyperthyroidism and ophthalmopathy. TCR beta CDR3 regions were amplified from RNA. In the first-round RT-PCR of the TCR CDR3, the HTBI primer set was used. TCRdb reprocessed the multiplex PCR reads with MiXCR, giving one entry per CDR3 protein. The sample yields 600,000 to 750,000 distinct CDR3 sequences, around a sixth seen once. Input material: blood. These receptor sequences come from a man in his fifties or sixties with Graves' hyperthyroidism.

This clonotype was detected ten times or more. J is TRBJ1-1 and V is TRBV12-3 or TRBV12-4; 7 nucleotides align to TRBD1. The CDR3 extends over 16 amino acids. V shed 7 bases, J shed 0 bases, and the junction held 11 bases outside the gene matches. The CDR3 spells CASKKQGLVMNTEAFF. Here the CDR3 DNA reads TGTGCCAGCAAGAAACAGGGGCTGGTGATGAACACTGAAGCTTTCTTT.

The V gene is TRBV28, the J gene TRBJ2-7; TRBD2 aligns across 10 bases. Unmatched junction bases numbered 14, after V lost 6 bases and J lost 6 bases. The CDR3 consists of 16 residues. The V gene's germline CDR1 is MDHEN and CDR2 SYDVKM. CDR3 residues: CASSLHASGRPFEQYF. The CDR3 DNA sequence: TGTGCCAGCAGCCTGCACGCTAGCGGGAGACCGTTCGAGCAGTACTTC. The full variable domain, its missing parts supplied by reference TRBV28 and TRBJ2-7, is DVKVTQSSRYLVKRTGEKVFLECVQDMDHENMFWYRQDPGLGLRLIYFSYDVKMKEKGDIPEGYSVSREKKERFSLILESASTNQTSMYLCASSLHASGRPFEQYFGPGTRLTVT.

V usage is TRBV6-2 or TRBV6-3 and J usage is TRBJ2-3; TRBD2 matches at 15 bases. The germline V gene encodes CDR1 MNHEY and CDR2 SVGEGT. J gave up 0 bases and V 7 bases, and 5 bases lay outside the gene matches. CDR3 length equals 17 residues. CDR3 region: CASKGLAGGTSTDTQYF. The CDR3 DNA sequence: TGTGCCAGCAAGGGACTAGCGGGAGGTACTAGCACAGATACGCAGTATTTT.

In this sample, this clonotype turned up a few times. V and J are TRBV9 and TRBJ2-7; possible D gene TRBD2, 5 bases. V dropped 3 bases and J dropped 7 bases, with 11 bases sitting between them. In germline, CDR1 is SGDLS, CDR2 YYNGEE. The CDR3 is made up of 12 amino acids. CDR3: CASSDRPGEQYF. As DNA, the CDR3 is TGTGCCAGCAGCGACAGACCGGGAGAGCAGTACTTC.

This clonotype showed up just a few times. Here the CDR3 reads CSARVPREKDEQYF. CDR3 bases: TGCAGTGCTAGAGTCCCGCGGGAAAAAGACGAGCAGTACTTC. The genes are TRBV20-1 and TRBJ2-7; D is possibly TRBD2 (6 bases). The germline gives CDR1 DFQATT, CDR2 SNEGSKA (reference sequence). Trimming pared 1 base from V and 5 bases from J, leaving 15 bases between. This CDR3 spans 14 amino acids.

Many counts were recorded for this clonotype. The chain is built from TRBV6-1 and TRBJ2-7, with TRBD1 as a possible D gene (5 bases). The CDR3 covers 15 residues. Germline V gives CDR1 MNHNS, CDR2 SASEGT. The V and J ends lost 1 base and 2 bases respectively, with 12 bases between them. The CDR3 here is CASSEGSGRTYEQYF. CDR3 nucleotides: TGTGCCAGCAGTGAAGGGTCAGGGCGGACCTACGAGCAGTACTTC.

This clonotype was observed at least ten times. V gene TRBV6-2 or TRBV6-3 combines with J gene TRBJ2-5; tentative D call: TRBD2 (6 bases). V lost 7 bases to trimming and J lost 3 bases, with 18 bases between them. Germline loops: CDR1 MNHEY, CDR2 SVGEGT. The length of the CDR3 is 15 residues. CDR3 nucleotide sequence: TGTGCCAGCAACGAGATCCGGGGGATGGAAGAGACCCAGTACTTC. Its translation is CASNEIRGMEETQYF.

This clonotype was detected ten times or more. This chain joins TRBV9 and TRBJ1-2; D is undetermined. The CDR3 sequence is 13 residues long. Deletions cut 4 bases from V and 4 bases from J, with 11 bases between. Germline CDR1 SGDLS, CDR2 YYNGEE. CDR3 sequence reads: CASSPGPLYGYTF. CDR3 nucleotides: TGTGCCAGCAGCCCCGGGCCACTCTATGGCTACACCTTC.

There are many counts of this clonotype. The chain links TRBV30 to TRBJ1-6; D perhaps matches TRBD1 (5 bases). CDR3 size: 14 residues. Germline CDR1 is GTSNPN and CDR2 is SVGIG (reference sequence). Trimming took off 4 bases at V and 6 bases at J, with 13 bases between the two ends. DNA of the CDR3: TGTGCCTGGACGTCGGGACTGAGTAATTCACCCCTCCACTTT. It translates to CAWTSGLSNSPLHF.

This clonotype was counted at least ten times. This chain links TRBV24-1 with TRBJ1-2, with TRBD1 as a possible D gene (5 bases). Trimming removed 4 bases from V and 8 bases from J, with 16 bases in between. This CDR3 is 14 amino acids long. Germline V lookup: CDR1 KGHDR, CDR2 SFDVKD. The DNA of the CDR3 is TGTGCCACCAGTGAACCTGACAGATTATTAGGCTACACCTTC. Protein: CATSEPDRLLGYTF.

CDR3 coding DNA: TGTGCCAGCAGCTTGGGAAGGAGTAGCGGTACCTACGAGCAGTACTTC. Protein: CASSLGRSSGTYEQYF. The rearrangement links TRBV5-6 to TRBJ2-7, with D tentatively TRBD2 (6 bases). The germline V gene encodes CDR1 SGHDT and CDR2 YYEEEE. The CDR3 totals 16 residues. V was cut by 0 bases and J by 2 bases, with 15 bases left in between.

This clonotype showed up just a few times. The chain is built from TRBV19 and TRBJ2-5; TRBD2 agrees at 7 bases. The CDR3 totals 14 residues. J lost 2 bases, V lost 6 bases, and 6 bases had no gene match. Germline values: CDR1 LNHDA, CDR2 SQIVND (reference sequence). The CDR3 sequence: CASRAASGQETQYF. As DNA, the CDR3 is TGTGCCAGTAGAGCGGCTAGCGGACAAGAGACCCAGTACTTC.

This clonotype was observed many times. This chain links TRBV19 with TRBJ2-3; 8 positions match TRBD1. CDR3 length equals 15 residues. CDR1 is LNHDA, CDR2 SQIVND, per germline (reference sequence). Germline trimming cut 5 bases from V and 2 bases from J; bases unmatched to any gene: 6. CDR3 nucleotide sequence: TGTGCCAGTAGTGCCCGACAGGGGTTCACAGATACGCAGTATTTT. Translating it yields CASSARQGFTDTQYF.

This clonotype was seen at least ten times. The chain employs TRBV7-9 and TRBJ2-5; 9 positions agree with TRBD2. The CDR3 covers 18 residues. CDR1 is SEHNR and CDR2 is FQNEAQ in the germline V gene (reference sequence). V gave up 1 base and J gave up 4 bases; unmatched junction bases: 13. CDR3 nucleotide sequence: TGTGCCAGCAGCTTAGAGTCGGCCTGGCGGGAGGGACTAGAGACCCAGTACTTC. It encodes CASSLESAWREGLETQYF.

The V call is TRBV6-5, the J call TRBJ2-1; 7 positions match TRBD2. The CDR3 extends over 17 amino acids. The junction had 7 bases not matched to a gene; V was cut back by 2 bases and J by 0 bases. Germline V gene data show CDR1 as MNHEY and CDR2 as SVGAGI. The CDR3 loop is CASSYGGDSNSYNEQFF. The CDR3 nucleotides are TGTGCCAGCAGTTACGGGGGGGATTCGAACTCCTACAATGAGCAGTTCTTC.

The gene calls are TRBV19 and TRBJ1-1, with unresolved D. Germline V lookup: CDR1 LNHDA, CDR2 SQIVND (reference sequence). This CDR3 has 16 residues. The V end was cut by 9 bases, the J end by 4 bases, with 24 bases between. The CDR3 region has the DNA TGTGCCAGCTGGGTGGTGGGTGGCGGCCAAGGCACTGAAGCTTTCTTT. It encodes CASWVVGGGQGTEAFF.

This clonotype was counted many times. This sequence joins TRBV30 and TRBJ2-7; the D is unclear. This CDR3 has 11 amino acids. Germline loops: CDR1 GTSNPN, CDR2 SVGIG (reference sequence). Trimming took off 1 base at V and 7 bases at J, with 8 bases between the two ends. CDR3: CAWSGPREQYF. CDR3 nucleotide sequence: TGTGCCTGGAGTGGCCCTAGGGAGCAGTACTTC.

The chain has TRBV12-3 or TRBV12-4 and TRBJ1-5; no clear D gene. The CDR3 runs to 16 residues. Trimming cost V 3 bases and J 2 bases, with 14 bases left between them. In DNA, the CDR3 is TGTGCCAGCAGTTTCACTCCGAGACCGGGCAATCAGCCCCAGCATTTT. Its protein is CASSFTPRPGNQPQHF.

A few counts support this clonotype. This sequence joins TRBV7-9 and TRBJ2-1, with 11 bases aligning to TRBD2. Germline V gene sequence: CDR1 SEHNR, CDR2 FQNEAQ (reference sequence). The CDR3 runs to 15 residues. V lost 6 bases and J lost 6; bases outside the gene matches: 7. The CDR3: CASRSLSGRANEQFF. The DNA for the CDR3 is TGTGCCAGCAGAAGCCTTAGCGGGAGGGCCAATGAGCAGTTCTTC.

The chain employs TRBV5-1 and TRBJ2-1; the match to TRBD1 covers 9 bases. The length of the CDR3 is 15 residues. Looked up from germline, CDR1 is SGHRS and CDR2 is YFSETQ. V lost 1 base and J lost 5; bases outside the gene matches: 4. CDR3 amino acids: CASSLTGGRHNEQFF. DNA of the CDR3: TGCGCCAGCAGCTTGACAGGGGGCAGACACAATGAGCAGTTCTTC.

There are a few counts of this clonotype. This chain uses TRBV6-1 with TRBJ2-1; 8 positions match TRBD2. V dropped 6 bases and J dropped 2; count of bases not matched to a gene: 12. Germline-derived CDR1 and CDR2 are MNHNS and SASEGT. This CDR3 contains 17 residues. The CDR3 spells CASRKFYSGKTYNEQFF. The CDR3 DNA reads TGTGCCAGCAGAAAATTTTATAGCGGGAAGACCTACAATGAGCAGTTCTTC.